This TCR beta chain emerged from a study of human T cells and chemical hapten exposure (TCRdb year 2021). Regarding the study in general: For sensitization, 2% DPC in acetone was applied to a 2 cm by 2 cm area of upper inner arm skin. Approximately 28 alopecia patients provided blood for TCR sequencing at one to four time points (pre-sensitization, 2, 6 and 24 weeks). Peripheral blood TCR repertoire changes were tracked in vivo in alopecia patients during primary and secondary sensitization to the hapten diphenylcyclopropenone (DPC). Patch tests used Finn chambers with 0.01% DPC on the upper back, scored after 6 days by International Contact Dermatitis Research Group standards. Weekly therapeutic DPC doses were additionally applied to the scalp of patients throughout the roughly 25-week study period. Blood samples were taken from patients before sensitization (week 0) and then at 2, 6 and about 24 weeks after DPC sensitization. The libraries were sequenced as a pool, and the TCR yield per sample differed mostly because of small variations in library volumes within the pool. Most of the patients in the cohort were female, and the cohort covered alopecia areata with under or over 50% scalp involvement, alopecia totalis and alopecia universalis. Here is what the overall study found, with its caveats: Compared with pre-sensitization or healthy control sets, expanded TCRs formed significantly more large CDR3 similarity clusters, which is consistent with antigen-driven responses. Patch test score correlated positively with the number of PT1 expanded TCRs, reaching significance at thresholds 8, 16 and 32 but not at 4. All patients had alopecia, a presumed autoimmune disease, so their immune response might differ from that of healthy individuals. After repeated subsampling, the strength of the expansion versus patch-test correlation and the threshold at which it became significant changed. DPC sensitization did not change how many TCRs were above 1 in 1000 frequency, and no evidence was found of alterations in global repertoire structure.

Reading the germline V gene gives CDR1 SGHTA and CDR2 FQGTGA. V trim: 1 base; J trim: 7 bases; unmatched bases: 6. CDR3 length: 15 amino acids, cysteine to phenylalanine. Left in the record is the CDR3 DNA by itself, 45 bases read in frame from the first base. In its sample, this clonotype was seen many times. There is no known antigen for this receptor. Base qualities are not at hand, and no much larger clone is one base apart. Receptors were amplified or captured by RACE. Sequencer: NextSeq 500. Library preparation attached unique molecular identifiers to individual cDNA molecules for quantitative, reproducible TCR counting. Each blood RNA sample was used to sequence both TCR alpha and TCR beta chains. Turning to the authors' computational methods: The median number of TCRs per sample was roughly 100,000, ranging from about 23,224 to 750,000. V, J and CDR3 annotation of the TCR reads was performed with the Decombinator software suite. For PS versus PT1 abundance plots, all samples were subsampled to the same number of TCRs (28,000). Expanded TCRs were defined as absent before sensitization and observed at least eight times at the 2-week time point. TCRdb trimmed public reads at Q25 via fastp, called clones via MiXCR and kept in-frame beta chains. One record per CDR3 amino acid sequence lists the most common genes and DNA. None of the V and J calls come from the authors' own analysis; TCRdb made them. The table for this sample lists 80,000 to 95,000 distinct CDR3 sequences; around 10% of them were counted only once. Of the sample, more than 3% is held by the ten largest clones.

The time point label of this sample denotes: pre-sensitization, week 0. The intended sense of this specimen's treatment or condition label: therapeutic diphenylcyclopropenone sensitization with weekly scalp DPC. At every patch-test visit, the blood draw took place before the patch test was put on. Eligible patients were aged 18 to 70, diagnosed with alopecia, deemed suitable for DPC therapy, and excluded if pregnant. Total RNA was extracted from unfractionated whole blood that had been collected in Tempus Blood RNA tubes. Here the chain combines TRBV7-3 and TRBJ2-2, with 7 bases aligning to TRBD1. This TCR was sampled from a woman in her 40s with alopecia areata. Some clones in this sample may be carry-over from other donors' samples. Sequenced here: whole blood, sampled in connection with sensitization to the hapten diphenylcyclopropenone (DPC). The bases are TGTGCCAGCAGCTTAAGACAGGGCGACAACGGGGAGCTGTTTTTT. This gives the protein CASSLRQGDNGELFF.